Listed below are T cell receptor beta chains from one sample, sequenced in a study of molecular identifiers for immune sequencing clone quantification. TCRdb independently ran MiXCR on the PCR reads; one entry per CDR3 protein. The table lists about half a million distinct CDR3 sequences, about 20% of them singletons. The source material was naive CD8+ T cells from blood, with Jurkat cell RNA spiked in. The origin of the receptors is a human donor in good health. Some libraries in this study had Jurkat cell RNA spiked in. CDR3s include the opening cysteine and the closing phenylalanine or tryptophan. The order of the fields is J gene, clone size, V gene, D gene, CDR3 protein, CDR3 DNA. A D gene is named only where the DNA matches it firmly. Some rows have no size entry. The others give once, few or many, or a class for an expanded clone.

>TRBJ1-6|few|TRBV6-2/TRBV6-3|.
CASSTDTATLHF
TGTGCCAGCAGTACCGACACCGCCACCCTCCACTTT
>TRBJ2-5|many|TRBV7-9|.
CASSIPTGPQETQYF
TGTGCCAGCAGCATCCCGACAGGTCCACAAGAGACCCAGTACTTC
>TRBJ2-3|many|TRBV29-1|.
CSVVDPWGADTQYF
TGCAGCGTTGTGGATCCTTGGGGTGCAGATACGCAGTATTTT
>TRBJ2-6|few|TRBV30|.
CAWSLGVGANVLTF
TGTGCCTGGAGTTTGGGGGTAGGGGCCAACGTCCTGACTTTC
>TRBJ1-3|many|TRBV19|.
CASSADSRSGNTIYF
TGTGCCAGTAGTGCCGACAGCAGGTCTGGAAACACCATATATTTT
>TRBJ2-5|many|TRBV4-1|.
CASSQETGEETQYF
TGCGCCAGCAGCCAAGAAACGGGGGAAGAGACCCAGTACTTC
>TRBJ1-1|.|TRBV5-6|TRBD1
CASSLDVRGGTEAFF
TGTGCCAGCAGCTTGGATGTCAGGGGGGGCACTGAAGCTTTCTTT
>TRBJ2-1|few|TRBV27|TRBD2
CASSFGGRAGNEQFF
TGTGCCAGCAGTTTTGGCGGGAGGGCCGGGAATGAGCAGTTCTTC
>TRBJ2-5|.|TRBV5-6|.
CASSLLPETQETQYF
TGTGCCAGCAGCTTACTCCCGGAGACCCAAGAGACCCAGTACTTC
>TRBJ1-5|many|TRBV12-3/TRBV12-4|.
CASSSTVYSNQPQHF
TGTGCCAGCAGTTCGACGGTCTATAGCAATCAGCCCCAGCATTTT
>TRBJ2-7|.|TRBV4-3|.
CASSQGTDPVVEQYF
TGCGCCAGCAGCCAAGGGACTGACCCCGTCGTCGAGCAGTACTTC
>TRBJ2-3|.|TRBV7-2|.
CASSLGGIAVTDTQYF
TGTGCCAGCAGCTTAGGAGGGATAGCGGTCACAGATACGCAGTATTTT
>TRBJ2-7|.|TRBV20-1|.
CSARTGFHEQYF
TGCAGTGCTAGAACCGGGTTCCACGAGCAGTACTTC
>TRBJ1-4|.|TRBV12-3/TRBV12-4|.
CASSLAGENEKLFF
TGTGCCAGCAGTTTGGCAGGGGAGAATGAAAAACTGTTTTTT
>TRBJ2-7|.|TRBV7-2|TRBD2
CASSFLAGGPVYEQYF
TGTGCCAGCAGTTTTCTAGCGGGGGGCCCCGTTTACGAGCAGTACTTC
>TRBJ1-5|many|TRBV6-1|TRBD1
CASRRRQGLEQPQHF
TGTGCCAGCAGACGCAGACAGGGGCTAGAGCAGCCCCAGCATTTT
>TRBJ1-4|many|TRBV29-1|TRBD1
CSVGGAGEKLFF
TGCAGCGTAGGGGGCGCGGGGGAAAAACTGTTTTTT
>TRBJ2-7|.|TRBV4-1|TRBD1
CASSQGGTGIPYEQYF
TGCGCCAGCAGCCAGGGGGGGACAGGGATACCCTACGAGCAGTACTTC
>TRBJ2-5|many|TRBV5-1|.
CASSDGDEGTQYF
TGCGCCAGCAGCGACGGGGACGAGGGGACCCAGTACTTC
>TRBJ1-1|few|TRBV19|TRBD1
CASSIGQANTEAFF
TGTGCCAGTAGTATCGGACAGGCGAACACTGAAGCTTTCTTT
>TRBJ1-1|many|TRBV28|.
CASSPQGIVGEAFF
TGTGCCAGCAGTCCCCAGGGGATCGTCGGTGAAGCTTTCTTT
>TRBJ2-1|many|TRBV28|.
CASSFRGASAGEQFF
TGTGCCAGCAGTTTTCGCGGGGCTAGCGCGGGCGAGCAGTTCTTC
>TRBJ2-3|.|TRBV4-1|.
CASSQVVGGGDTQYF
TGCGCCAGCAGCCAAGTCGTAGGGGGAGGAGATACGCAGTATTTT
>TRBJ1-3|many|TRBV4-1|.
CASSQDIPSGNTIYF
TGCGCCAGCAGCCAAGATATCCCCTCTGGAAACACCATATATTTT
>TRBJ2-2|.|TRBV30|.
CAGGGENTGELFF
TGTGCCGGCGGAGGGGAGAACACCGGGGAGCTGTTTTTT
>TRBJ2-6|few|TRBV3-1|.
CASSRDRSSGANVLTF
TGTGCCAGCAGCCGTGACAGGAGCTCTGGGGCCAACGTCCTGACTTTC
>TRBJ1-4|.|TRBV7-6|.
CASSKGGGPRTNEKLFF
TGTGCCAGCAGCAAAGGGGGGGGCCCCAGAACTAATGAAAAACTGTTTTTT
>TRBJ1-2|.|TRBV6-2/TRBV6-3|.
CASSYSIVEGHGYTF
TGTGCCAGCAGTTACTCGATTGTTGAGGGGCATGGCTACACCTTC
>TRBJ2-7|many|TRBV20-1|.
CSASDTGAGYEQYF
TGCAGTGCTAGCGACACGGGGGCTGGTTACGAGCAGTACTTC
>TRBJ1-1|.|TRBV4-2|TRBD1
CASSQDRGLTEAFF
TGTGCCAGCAGCCAAGACAGGGGGCTTACTGAAGCTTTCTTT
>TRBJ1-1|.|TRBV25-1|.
CASSDSIARLKGTEAFF
TGTGCCAGCAGTGATAGTATTGCGCGCCTTAAAGGAACTGAAGCTTTCTTT
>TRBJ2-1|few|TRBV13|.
CASSLKGETGNEQFF
TGTGCCAGCAGCTTAAAAGGGGAGACAGGCAATGAGCAGTTCTTC
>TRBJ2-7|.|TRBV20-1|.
CSARGSLSYEQYF
TGCAGTGCTAGAGGTTCCCTCTCCTACGAGCAGTACTTC
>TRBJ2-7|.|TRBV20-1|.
CSAREPHLGGWEQYF
TGCAGTGCTAGAGAACCGCACCTAGGAGGTTGGGAGCAGTACTTC
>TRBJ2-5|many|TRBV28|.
CASSFNGLQETQYF
TGTGCCAGCAGTTTCAACGGACTACAAGAGACCCAGTACTTC
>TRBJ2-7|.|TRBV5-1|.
CASSLGTYGQYF
TGCGCCAGCAGCTTAGGGACCTACGGGCAGTACTTC
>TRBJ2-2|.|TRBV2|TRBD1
CASNGQGTTGELFF
TGTGCCAGCAACGGACAGGGAACAACCGGGGAGCTGTTTTTT